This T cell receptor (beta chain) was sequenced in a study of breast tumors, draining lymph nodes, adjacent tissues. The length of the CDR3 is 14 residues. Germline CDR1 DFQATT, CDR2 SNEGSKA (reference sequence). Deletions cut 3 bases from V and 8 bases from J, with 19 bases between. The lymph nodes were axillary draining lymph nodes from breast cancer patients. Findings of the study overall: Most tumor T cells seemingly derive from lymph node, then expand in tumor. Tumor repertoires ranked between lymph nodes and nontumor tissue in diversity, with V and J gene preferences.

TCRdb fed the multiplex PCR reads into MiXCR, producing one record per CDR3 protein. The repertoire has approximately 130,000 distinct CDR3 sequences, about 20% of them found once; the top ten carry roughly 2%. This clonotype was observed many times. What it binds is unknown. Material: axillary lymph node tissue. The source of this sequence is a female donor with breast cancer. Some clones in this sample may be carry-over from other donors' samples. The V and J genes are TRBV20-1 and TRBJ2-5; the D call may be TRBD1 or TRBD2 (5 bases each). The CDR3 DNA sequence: TGCAGTGCTAGTTTCCGGGACCCCCAAGGTACCCAGTACTTC. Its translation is CSASFRDPQGTQYF.